The clone carrying this T cell receptor (beta chain) was seen more than once but under ten times. Its target is not known. The germline gives CDR1 SNHLY, CDR2 FYNNEI. V lost 6 bases and J lost 4, with 11 bases in between. This CDR3 is 13 amino acids long. Running of the assay took place at deep level. Assay used: immunoSEQ multiplex PCR; TCRdb lists only in-frame clones, some missing. The table lists approximately 2,300,000 clones, about 90% of them singletons. The data were taken from a study of shared clonotypes between healthy human individuals. Notes on the study in general: When naive CD4 clonotypes were compared across a few donors, approximately 5% were shared.

Sequenced sample: naive CD4+ T cells from PBMCs. The subset: CD45RA+ positively selected. The TCR sequence derives from a man between 18 and 29 years old in good health. Some clones in this sample may be carry-over from other donors' samples. The rearrangement uses TRBV2 and TRBJ2-3, with D possibly being TRBD2 (5 bases). The CDR3 spells CASSPLEADTQYF. The CDR3 DNA reads as TGTGCCAGCAGCCCACTAGAGGCAGATACGCAGTATTTT.